This T cell receptor beta chain was observed in a study of blood T cell repertoires in COVID-19. Overall study context: In each case, the material was cDNA or gDNA derived from T cells, B-cell-depleted T cells, or PBMCs.

With 7 bases removed from V and 0 bases from J, the gap between germline ends came to 6 bases. CDR1 is MNHNY, CDR2 SVGAGI, per germline (reference sequence). The CDR3 length is 12 residues. Methods used by the authors: Using reference gene primer amplification, nucleated cell counts were estimated. Assay used: immunoSEQ multiplex PCR; TCRdb lists only in-frame clones, some missing. D and trimming were read from the DNA, whereas the V and J calls and clone size are those reported in that table. Among some 240,000 clones, 92% were seen once, and the ten largest hold around 0.84%. The rearrangement uses TRBV6-6 and TRBJ1-1; the D is unclear. The source is a man aged 60-69 years with COVID-19, enrolled during active disease. Sequenced input: peripheral blood. Here the CDR3 reads CASIGMNTEAFF. In nucleotides, the CDR3 is TGTGCCAGCATCGGGATGAACACTGAAGCTTTCTTT.